This entry is about one TCR beta chain. Trimming took 6 bases from V and 0 from J; bases not matched to a gene: 8. The CDR3 extends over 15 amino acids. CDR1 MNHEY and CDR2 SMNVEV come from the germline V gene (reference sequence). This sample is part of a study of cytomegalovirus exposure and HLA in healthy donors. With 60 Vbeta and 13 Jbeta primers, the PCR was carried out. Clones were sequenced by immunoSEQ multiplex PCR, and TCRdb holds only the in-frame ones, with some missing. The table includes about 94,000 clones, about 80% detected once. This receptor was obtained from a human donor in good health. The sample consisted of PBMCs. The J gene is TRBJ2-7, the V gene TRBV27, with 7 bases that match TRBD2. CDR3 protein: CASSRLGTNSYEQYF. The CDR3 region has the DNA TGTGCCAGCAGCCGCCTAGGGACTAACTCCTACGAGCAGTACTTC.